This TCR beta chain was recovered during a study of blood T cells in healthy people across ages. Whole-study findings and limits: Estimated diversity that came from one million T cells was considered an underestimate. The percentage of naive T cells correlated strongly with TCR beta diversity.

A J-beta primer mix and a sample-barcoded 5' primer were used in a second PCR of roughly 7 to 12 cycles. Every cDNA molecule bore a tag from a template-switch adaptor containing 12 random nucleotides. MiXCR was run by TCRdb on the 5' RACE reads, yielding one entry per CDR3 protein. The sample includes fewer than 2,000,000 distinct CDR3 sequences, about 39% of them seen just once. This clonotype was picked up a small number of times. As yet, its antigen is unknown. What was sequenced was blood. This TCR was sampled from a human donor in good health.

CDR3 residues: CSVRTGRSSNTEAFF. In nucleotides, the CDR3 is TGCAGCGTCCGGACAGGACGCTCTTCGAACACTGAAGCTTTCTTT. This chain links TRBV29-1 with TRBJ1-1; 7 nucleotides match TRBD1. The V gene's germline CDR1 is SQVTM and CDR2 ANQGSEA. V lost 6 bases and J lost 1; bases outside the gene matches: 11. The CDR3 runs 15 residues. Supplemented by reference TRBV29-1 and TRBJ1-1, the full variable domain reads SAVISQKPSRDICQRGTSLTIQCQVDSQVTMMFWYRQQPGQSLTLIATANQGSEATYESGFVIDKFPISRPNLTFSTLTVSNMSPEDSSIYLCSVRTGRSSNTEAFFGQGTRLTVV.